This TCR beta chain was observed in a study of neurological immune-mediated disorders. MiXCR, applied by TCRdb to the 5' RACE reads, yields one record per CDR3 protein. The repertoire holds more than 20,000 distinct CDR3 sequences, with over 10% as singletons. The CDR3 sequence is 13 residues long. The germline V gene encodes CDR1 ENHRY and CDR2 SYGVKD. V trimming: 10 bases; J trimming: 5 bases; junction bases outside the gene matches: 7. The time point here: technical triplicate 1. The sequenced sample consisted of CD4+ T cells from blood. The TCR was taken from a female donor with HTLV-1-associated myelopathy (HAM/TSP). This chain uses TRBV10-3 with TRBJ2-7; 11 positions match TRBD2. The CDR3 bases are TGTGCCACGGTTAGCGGGGGGGCTAACGAGCAGTACTTC. This sequence encodes CATVSGGANEQYF.